This record concerns one T cell receptor (beta chain) sequence. Its antigen is not identified. TCR beta CDR3 sequences were amplified from RNA transcripts. The TCR CDR3 first-round RT-PCR relied on the HTBI primer set. TCRdb independently ran MiXCR on the multiplex PCR reads; one entry per CDR3 protein. The sample shows around 530,000 distinct CDR3 sequences, roughly a sixth of them seen only once. The trim removed 6 bases at V and 6 bases at J, leaving 10 bases unmatched. Germline V gives CDR1 SEHNR, CDR2 FQNEAQ (reference sequence). The CDR3 sequence is 14 residues long. These data come from a study of T cells in Graves' hyperthyroidism and ophthalmopathy. Study-wide results and limits: A model of 13 V-J features distinguished ophthalmopathy from stable hyperthyroidism. The majority of expanded thyroid clonotypes above 0.001 also appeared in blood.

Sequenced sample: blood. This TCR derives from a woman aged 18-30 years with Graves' ophthalmopathy. The genes are TRBV7-9 and TRBJ2-7; 8 nucleotides line up with TRBD2. DNA of the CDR3: TGTGCCAGCAGTTACGGACTAGCCCCCGGCGAGCAGTACTTC. This encodes CASSYGLAPGEQYF. The whole variable domain, filled in from reference TRBV7-9 and TRBJ2-7, reads DTGVSQNPRHKITKRGQNVTFRCDPISEHNRLYWYRQTLGQGPEFLTYFQNEAQLEKSRLLSDRFSAERPKGSFSTLEIQRTEQGDSAMYLCASSYGLAPGEQYFGPGTRLTVT.